Included here is one TCR beta chain sequence, with context. Its antigen remains unknown. The entry originates in a study of vaccination effects on CD4 cells after COVID-19. Study-level points and caveats: Clones of infection and vaccine origin contracted markedly late after vaccination. Within healthy vaccinees, only 1 of 255 vaccine-induced clones displayed cross-reactivity with common cold coronaviruses. Early post-infection timepoints were missing from the study, which also had few convalescent patients.

CDR3 length: 14 amino acids. CDR1 and CDR2 (germline): MNHEY, SVGEGT. Unmatched junction bases numbered 3, after V lost 4 bases and J lost 1 base. Only in-frame clones appear in the TCRdb table, and some are missing; sequencing was by immunoSEQ multiplex PCR. The table includes about 40,000 clones, more than 60% detected once. Under the ViraFEST assay, PBMC were stimulated with viral peptide pools so that antigen-specific CD4+ T cells expanded. Sequencing was performed afterwards. Isolating CD4+ T cells followed ten to eleven days of culture. Nobody among the vaccine recipients had prior SARS-CoV-2 infection (nucleocapsid antibodies were negative).

V gene TRBV6-2 or TRBV6-3 combines with J gene TRBJ1-1; 7 bases match TRBD1. The source is a human donor who received a COVID-19 vaccine. The input for sequencing was CD4+ T cells from PBMCs cultured with SARS-CoV-2 spike peptides, taken before COVID-19 vaccination. In nucleotides, the CDR3 is TGTGCCAGCAGTTCCCGGACAGGGAACACTGAAGCTTTCTTT. It specifies CASSSRTGNTEAFF.